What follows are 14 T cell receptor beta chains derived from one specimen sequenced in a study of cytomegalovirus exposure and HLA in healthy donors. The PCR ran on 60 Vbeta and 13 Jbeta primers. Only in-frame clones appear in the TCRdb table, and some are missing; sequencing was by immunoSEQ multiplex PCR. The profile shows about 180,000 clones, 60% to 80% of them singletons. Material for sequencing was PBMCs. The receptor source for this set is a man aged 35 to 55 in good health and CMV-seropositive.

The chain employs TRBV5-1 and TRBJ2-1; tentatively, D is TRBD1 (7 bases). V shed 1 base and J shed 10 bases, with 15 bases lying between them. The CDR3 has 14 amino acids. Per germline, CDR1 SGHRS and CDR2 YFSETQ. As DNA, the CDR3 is TGCGCCAGCAGCTTGAATCTTCAGGGGGGCGAGCAGTTCTTC. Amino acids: CASSLNLQGGEQFF.

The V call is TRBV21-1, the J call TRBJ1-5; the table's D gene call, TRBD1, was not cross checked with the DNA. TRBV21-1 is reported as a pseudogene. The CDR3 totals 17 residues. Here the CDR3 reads CASSSDRGPSTAQPQHF. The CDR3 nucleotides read TGTGCCAGCAGCAGCGACAGGGGGCCTTCTACCGCGCAGCCCCAGCATTTT.

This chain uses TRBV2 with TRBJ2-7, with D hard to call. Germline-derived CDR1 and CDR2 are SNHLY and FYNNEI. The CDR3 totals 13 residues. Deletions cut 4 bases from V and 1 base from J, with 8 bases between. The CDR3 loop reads CASSVALSYEQYF. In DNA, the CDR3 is TGTGCCAGCAGTGTCGCCCTATCCTACGAGCAGTACTTC.

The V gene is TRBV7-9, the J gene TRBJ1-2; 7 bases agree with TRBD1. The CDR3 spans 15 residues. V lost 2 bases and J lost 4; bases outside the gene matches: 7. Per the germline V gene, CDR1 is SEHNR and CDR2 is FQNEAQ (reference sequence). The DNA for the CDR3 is TGTGCCAGCAGCTTAACGGAACAGGGGCCCTATGGCTACACCTTC. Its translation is CASSLTEQGPYGYTF.

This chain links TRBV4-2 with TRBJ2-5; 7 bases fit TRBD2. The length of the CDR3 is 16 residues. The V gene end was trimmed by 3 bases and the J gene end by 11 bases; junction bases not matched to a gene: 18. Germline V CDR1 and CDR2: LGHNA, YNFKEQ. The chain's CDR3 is CASSHRGGSGKGEQYF. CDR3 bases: TGTGCCAGCAGCCACCGTGGGGGGAGCGGGAAAGGAGAGCAGTACTTC.

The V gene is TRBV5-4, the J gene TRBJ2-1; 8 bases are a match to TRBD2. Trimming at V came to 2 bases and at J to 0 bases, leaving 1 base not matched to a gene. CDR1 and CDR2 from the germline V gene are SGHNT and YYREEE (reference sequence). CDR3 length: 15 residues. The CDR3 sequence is CASSLAGDSYNEQFF. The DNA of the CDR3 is TGTGCCAGCAGCTTAGCGGGAGACTCCTACAATGAGCAGTTCTTC.

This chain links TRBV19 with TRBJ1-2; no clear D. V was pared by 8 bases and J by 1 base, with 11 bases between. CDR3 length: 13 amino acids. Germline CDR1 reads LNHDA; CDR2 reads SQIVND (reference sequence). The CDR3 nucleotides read TGTGCCAGTCGCCTCGGTCTTAACTATGGCTACACCTTC. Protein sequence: CASRLGLNYGYTF.

CDR3 amino acids: CASSIEISGRGHEQYF. The CDR3 DNA sequence: TGTGCCAGTAGTATAGAGATTAGCGGGAGGGGCCACGAGCAGTACTTC. The chain recombines TRBV19 with TRBJ2-7; 11 bases map to TRBD2. Per the germline V gene, CDR1 is LNHDA and CDR2 is SQIVND (reference sequence). Trimming cost V 0 bases and J 5 bases; bases outside gene matches: 6. This CDR3 comprises 16 residues.

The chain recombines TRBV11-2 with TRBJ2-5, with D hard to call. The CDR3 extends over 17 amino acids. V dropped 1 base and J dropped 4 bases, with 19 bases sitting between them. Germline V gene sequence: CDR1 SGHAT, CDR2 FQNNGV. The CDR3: CASSLGSHPLYRETQYF. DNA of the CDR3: TGTGCCAGCAGCTTAGGGTCTCATCCCCTATACAGAGAGACCCAGTACTTC.

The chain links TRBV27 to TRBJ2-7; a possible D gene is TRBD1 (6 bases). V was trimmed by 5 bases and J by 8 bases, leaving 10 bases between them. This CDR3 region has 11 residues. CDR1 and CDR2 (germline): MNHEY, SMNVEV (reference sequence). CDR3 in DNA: TGTGCCAGCAGTCTAGGGACAAAGCAGTACTTC. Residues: CASSLGTKQYF.

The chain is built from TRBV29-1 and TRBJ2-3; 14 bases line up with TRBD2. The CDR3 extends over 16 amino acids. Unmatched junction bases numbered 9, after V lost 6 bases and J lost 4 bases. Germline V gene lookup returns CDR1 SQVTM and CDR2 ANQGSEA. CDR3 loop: CSVPGTSGSIADTQYF. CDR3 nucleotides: TGCAGCGTCCCAGGGACTAGCGGGAGTATCGCAGATACGCAGTATTTT.

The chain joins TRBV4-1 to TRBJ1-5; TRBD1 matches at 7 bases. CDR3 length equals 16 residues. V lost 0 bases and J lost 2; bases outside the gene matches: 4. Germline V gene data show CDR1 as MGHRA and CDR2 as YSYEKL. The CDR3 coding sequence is TGCGCCAGCAGCCAAGATCAGGGGGTGGGCAATCAGCCCCAGCATTTT. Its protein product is CASSQDQGVGNQPQHF.

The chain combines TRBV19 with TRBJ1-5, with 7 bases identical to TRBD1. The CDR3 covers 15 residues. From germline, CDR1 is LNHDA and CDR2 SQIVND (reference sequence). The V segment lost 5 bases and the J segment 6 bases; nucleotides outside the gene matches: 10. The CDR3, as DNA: TGTGCCAGTAGTTTACCCCGGGCAGGGGGTCAGCCCCAGCATTTT. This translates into CASSLPRAGGQPQHF. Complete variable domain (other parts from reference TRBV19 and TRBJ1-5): DGGITQSPKYLFRKEGQNVTLSCEQNLNHDAMYWYRQDPGQGLRLIYYSQIVNDFQKGDIAEGYSVSREKKESFPLTVTSAQKNPTAFYLCASSLPRAGGQPQHFGDGTRLSIL.

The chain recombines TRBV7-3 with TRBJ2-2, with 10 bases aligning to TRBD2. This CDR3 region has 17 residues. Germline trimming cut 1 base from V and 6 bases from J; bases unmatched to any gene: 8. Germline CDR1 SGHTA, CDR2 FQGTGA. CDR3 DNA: TGTGCCAGCAGCTTAAGTTCGCTAGCGGGAGAGGCCGGGGAGCTGTTTTTT. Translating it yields CASSLSSLAGEAGELFF.